A single sample gave rise to the 27 T cell receptor beta chains below, sequenced in a study of control samples from healthy donors and cancer patients. Method: immunoSEQ multiplex PCR; TCRdb's copy keeps in-frame clones and lacks some. The sample records approximately 150,000 clones, around 90% being singletons. The material sequenced was blood. These receptors were obtained from a man between 18 and 35 years old in good health.

The rearrangement links TRBV4-1 to TRBJ1-1; TRBD1 might be the D (5 bases). Germline V gene data show CDR1 as MGHRA and CDR2 as YSYEKL. This CDR3 is 14 amino acids long. With 2 bases removed from V and 0 bases from J, the gap between germline ends came to 7 bases. The CDR3 DNA reads as TGCGCCAGCAGCCAACCGACAGTGAACACTGAAGCTTTCTTT. It translates to CASSQPTVNTEAFF.

This chain uses TRBV14 with TRBJ1-4; a possible D gene is TRBD1 (5 bases). Germline V gene lookup returns CDR1 SGHDN and CDR2 FVKESK. The CDR3 runs 15 residues. With 1 base removed from V and 4 bases from J, the gap between germline ends came to 10 bases. This CDR3 reads CASSQVLGLNEKLFF. The CDR3 region has the DNA TGTGCCAGCAGCCAAGTCTTGGGACTTAATGAAAAACTGTTTTTT. Full variable domain (missing parts from reference TRBV14 and TRBJ1-4): EAGVTQFPSHSVIEKGQTVTLRCDPISGHDNLYWYRRVMGKEIKFLLHFVKESKQDESGMPNNRFLAERTGGTYSTLKVQPAELEDSGVYFCASSQVLGLNEKLFFGSGTQLSVL.

The chain has TRBV29-1 and TRBJ2-1; the match to TRBD2 covers 9 bases. This CDR3 has 19 amino acids. V was pared by 0 bases and J by 0 bases, with 12 bases of the junction left unmatched. The germline V gene has CDR1 SQVTM and CDR2 ANQGSEA. The CDR3 reads CSVEEWSGGLLSSYNEQFF. CDR3 nucleotide sequence: TGCAGCGTTGAAGAGTGGAGCGGGGGGCTCCTTAGCTCCTACAATGAGCAGTTCTTC.

The V gene is TRBV19, the J gene TRBJ1-5; TRBD1 is a possible D gene (6 bases). The CDR3 extends over 15 amino acids. Germline values: CDR1 LNHDA, CDR2 SQIVND (reference sequence). V gave up 4 bases and J gave up 3 bases, with 13 bases separating them. The CDR3 DNA reads TGTGCCAGTAGTACCTACGGACAGTTCAATCAGCCCCAGCATTTT. Translation: CASSTYGQFNQPQHF.

The gene calls are TRBV21-1 and TRBJ1-4. TRBV21-1 counts as a pseudogene. The CDR3 has 15 residues. The CDR3 protein is CASSSLACVNEKLFF. In DNA form, the CDR3 reads TGTGCCAGCAGCAGCCTAGCCTGTGTTAATGAAAAACTGTTTTTT.

DNA for the CDR3: TGTGCCAGCAAACAGGGGGCGCGGGCTTTCTTT. Translation gives CASKQGARAFF. The chain links TRBV6-5 to TRBJ1-1, with TRBD1 matching over 9 bases. Looked up from germline, CDR1 is MNHEY and CDR2 is SVGAGI. The CDR3 is 11 amino acids. After removal of 7 bases from V and 11 bases from J, the junction contained 5 bases not matched to a gene.

The J gene is TRBJ2-5, the V gene TRBV3-1 (or the pseudogene TRBV3-2); D is unresolved. There are 12 residues in the CDR3. CDR1 and CDR2 (germline): LGHDT, YNNKEL (reference sequence). V lost 0 bases and J 5 bases, leaving 4 bases between the germline ends. The CDR3 spells CASSQEMETQYF. The CDR3 nucleotides read TGTGCCAGCAGCCAAGAGATGGAGACCCAGTACTTC.

The chain combines TRBV7-8 with TRBJ2-7; TRBD1 agrees at 7 bases. The CDR3 runs to 17 residues. The junction had 18 bases not matched to a gene; V was cut back by 5 bases and J by 5 bases. CDR1 and CDR2 from the germline V gene are SGHVS and FQNEAQ. The CDR3: CASSLTGVKGIDHEQYF. Written as DNA, the CDR3 is TGTGCCAGCAGCCTTACAGGGGTCAAGGGTATAGACCACGAGCAGTACTTC.

This clone was picked up one time. This chain joins TRBV18 and TRBJ2-3; 10 nucleotides match TRBD2. V shed 5 bases, J shed 4 bases, and the junction held 9 bases outside the gene matches. The CDR3 runs to 16 residues. In germline, CDR1 is KGHSH, CDR2 LQKENI. This chain's CDR3 is CASSTTGTSVPDTQYF. In nucleotides, the CDR3 is TGTGCCAGCTCAACCACTGGGACTAGCGTCCCAGATACGCAGTATTTT. The full variable domain, rest sourced from reference TRBV18 and TRBJ2-3, is NAGVMQNPRHLVRRRGQEARLRCSPMKGHSHVYWYRQLPEEGLKFMVYLQKENIIDESGMPKERFSAEFPKEGPSILRIQQVVRGDSAAYFCASSTTGTSVPDTQYFGPGTRLTVL.

The chain couples TRBV5-6 to TRBJ2-5; 8 bases map to TRBD1. Germline CDR1 and CDR2: SGHDT and YYEEEE. The CDR3 loop spans 16 amino acids. The trim removed 3 bases at V and 2 bases at J, leaving 9 bases unmatched. The CDR3 region has the DNA TGTGCCAGCAGCTGGGAAGGACAGGGTGAACAAGAGACCCAGTACTTC. Translation gives CASSWEGQGEQETQYF.

This sequence joins TRBV30 and TRBJ1-2; tentatively, D is TRBD1 (6 bases). This CDR3 is built from 15 residues. V was cut by 0 bases and J by 4 bases, with 15 bases left in between. CDR1 is GTSNPN and CDR2 is SVGIG in the germline V gene (reference sequence). The CDR3 region is CAWSVQLRGVYGYTF. In DNA form, the CDR3 reads TGTGCCTGGAGTGTACAGCTCAGGGGTGTCTATGGCTACACCTTC.

The chain combines TRBV2 with TRBJ1-1; D gene unclear. The CDR3 runs 14 residues. The germline gives CDR1 SNHLY, CDR2 FYNNEI. The V end was cut by 6 bases, the J end by 4 bases, with 15 bases between. CDR3: CASREGPTGTEAFF. The CDR3 coding sequence is TGTGCCAGCAGGGAGGGTCCGACGGGCACTGAAGCTTTCTTT.

This clone has just one count. No DNA is shown, since the ends of the CDR3 on it are uncertain; the CDR3 is the one TCRdb lists. This chain connects TRBV7-9 to TRBJ1-4; the DNA was not compared with TRBD1, the D call given in the table. Germline assignment: CDR1 SEHNR and CDR2 FQNEAQ (reference sequence). The CDR3 is 18 amino acids long, termini counted. CDR3 sequence reads: CASSLNFGEGQGEEKLFF.

This chain connects TRBV18 to TRBJ1-6; possibly TRBD1 for D (6 bases). V was trimmed by 2 bases and J by 9 bases, leaving 11 bases between them. The length of the CDR3 is 14 residues. Per germline, CDR1 KGHSH and CDR2 LQKENI. The CDR3 loop reads CASSPSGEGSPLHF. DNA of the CDR3: TGTGCCAGCTCACCATCAGGGGAGGGTTCACCCCTCCACTTT.

The CDR3 nucleotides read TGTGCCAGTAGTATAGAGACCGGGACTAGCGGGGAGAATGAGCAGTTCTTC. This codes for CASSIETGTSGENEQFF. J is TRBJ2-1 and V is TRBV19; 13 positions agree with TRBD2. CDR1 LNHDA and CDR2 SQIVND come from the germline V gene (reference sequence). There are 17 residues in the CDR3. V lost 0 bases and J lost 7; bases outside the gene matches: 6.

J is TRBJ1-1 and V is TRBV5-4; no definite D call. This CDR3 contains 15 residues. The V gene lost 0 bases and the J gene lost 0 bases, with 9 bases spanning the gap. CDR1 is SGHNT, CDR2 YYREEE, per germline (reference sequence). The CDR3 DNA is TGTGCCAGCAGCTTGGAGGCGTCCATGAACACTGAAGCTTTCTTT. The encoded protein is CASSLEASMNTEAFF.

This rearrangement joins TRBV19 to TRBJ1-2, with D perhaps matching TRBD1 (6 bases). V was clipped by 7 bases and J by 7 bases, with 19 bases between them. CDR1 LNHDA and CDR2 SQIVND come from the germline V gene (reference sequence). This CDR3 is built from 14 residues. CDR3 in DNA: TGTGCCAGTACCTCTCCAGGGGAATATGGTGGCTACACCTTC. Translating it yields CASTSPGEYGGYTF.

This clone was detected once. This chain uses TRBV7-9 with TRBJ1-5; D is ambiguous. The germline V and J ends were trimmed by 5 bases and 0 bases, with 20 bases remaining between them. Germline CDR1 SEHNR, CDR2 FQNEAQ (reference sequence). This CDR3 contains 18 residues. CDR3 in DNA: TGTGCCAGCAGCCTGGTCACCCCCGCGACATATAGCAATCAGCCCCAGCATTTT. As protein: CASSLVTPATYSNQPQHF.

The chain has TRBV6-5 and TRBJ2-1; 8 bases fit TRBD1. The V gene's germline CDR1 is MNHEY and CDR2 SVGAGI. There are 12 residues in the CDR3. With V trimmed by 6 bases and J by 7 bases, 2 bases remained unmatched. The CDR3 sequence is CASSNRGNEQFF. DNA of the CDR3: TGTGCCAGCAGCAACAGGGGGAATGAGCAGTTCTTC.

V usage is TRBV24-1 and J usage is TRBJ2-2; the match to TRBD2 covers 8 bases. J gave up 5 bases and V 9 bases, and 10 bases lay outside the gene matches. Looked up from germline, CDR1 is KGHDR and CDR2 is SFDVKD. The CDR3 is 15 amino acids. CDR3 DNA: TGTGCCACCGCCCCCGGGGGGGCGGGAACCGGGGAGCTGTTTTTT. Translation: CATAPGGAGTGELFF.

The chain is built from TRBV5-1 and TRBJ1-2; weak D call: TRBD1 (6 bases). The CDR3 runs to 15 residues. Trimming took off 1 base at V and 4 bases at J, with 14 bases between the two ends. Germline values: CDR1 SGHRS, CDR2 YFSETQ. The CDR3, as DNA: TGCGCCAGCAGCTTGTGGAGGGGGTCCTCCTATGGCTACACCTTC. Its translation is CASSLWRGSSYGYTF.

V gene TRBV7-9 combines with J gene TRBJ1-3; D is uncertain. The CDR3 covers 12 residues. V was trimmed by 2 bases and J by 13 bases, leaving 12 bases between them. Germline CDR1 and CDR2: SEHNR and FQNEAQ (reference sequence). The CDR3 protein is CASSLTQPPIYF. Here the CDR3 DNA reads TGTGCCAGCAGCTTAACTCAGCCCCCTATATATTTT.

This chain joins TRBV27 and TRBJ1-1; D possibly corresponds to TRBD1 (5 bases). The CDR3 has 18 residues. Germline CDR1 reads MNHEY; CDR2 reads SMNVEV (reference sequence). The V end lost 5 bases, the J end lost 0 bases, and 22 bases lay between the germline ends. The CDR3 region is CASSPWAGMSFLNTEAFF. In nucleotides, the CDR3 is TGTGCCAGCAGTCCATGGGCAGGGATGAGCTTTTTGAACACTGAAGCTTTCTTT.

V and J are TRBV7-3 and TRBJ2-3; possibly TRBD1 for D (5 bases). The V end lost 5 bases, the J end lost 8 bases, and 14 bases lay between the germline ends. The V gene's germline CDR1 is SGHTA and CDR2 FQGTGA. The CDR3 is 13 amino acids. CDR3 nucleotides: TGTGCCAGCAGCCCTGGGGCGTTACTTACGCAGTATTTT. The encoded protein is CASSPGALLTQYF. Full variable domain (missing parts from reference TRBV7-3 and TRBJ2-3): GAGVSQTPSNKVTEKGKYVELRCDPISGHTALYWYRQSLGQGPEFLIYFQGTGAADDSGLPNDRFFAVRPEGSVSTLKIQRTERGDSAVYLCASSPGALLTQYFGPGTRLTVL.

V and J are TRBV6-4 and TRBJ2-1; D unclear. The V end lost 3 bases, the J end lost 9 bases, and 15 bases lay between the germline ends. CDR3 length equals 14 residues. The germline V gene has CDR1 MRHNA and CDR2 SNTAGT. Written as DNA, the CDR3 is TGTGCCAGCAGTGAGGGGTCGGTATCAGGTGAGCAGTTCTTC. This translates into CASSEGSVSGEQFF.

V and J are TRBV19 and TRBJ1-4; D perhaps matches TRBD1 (6 bases). The CDR3 is 14 residues long. Germline assignment: CDR1 LNHDA and CDR2 SQIVND (reference sequence). Trimming cost V 4 bases and J 7 bases, with 13 bases left between them. The CDR3 is CASSSRGGSEKLFF. The CDR3 DNA reads TGTGCCAGTAGTAGCAGGGGAGGGAGTGAAAAACTGTTTTTT.

By sample fraction, this clone is medium-sized. V is TRBV5-3 and J is TRBJ2-1, with 14 bases fitting TRBD2. TRBV5-3 is designated an ORF whose function remains uncertain. This CDR3 is 15 amino acids long. Germline trimming cut 4 bases from V and 10 bases from J; bases unmatched to any gene: 7. Here the CDR3 DNA reads TGTGCCAGAAGCCCGGGACTAGCGGGGGACAGGGAGCAGTTCTTC. It yields the protein CARSPGLAGDREQFF.